These T cell receptor beta chains were read from a single sample in a study of neoadjuvant anti-PD-1 for oral cavity cancer. Clones were read by immunoSEQ multiplex PCR, and TCRdb kept only the in-frame ones, dropping some. The sample consists of about 10,000 clones, about 64% of them appearing once. The sample in question was tumor tissue, obtained after nivolumab (anti-PD-1) treatment. The receptors were sampled from a person between 35 and 79 years old with oral cavity squamous cell carcinoma. CDR3s leave out the opening cysteine and the closing phenylalanine or tryptophan. The size entry is marked missing in some rows and otherwise reads once, few, many or a size class.

size	V	CDR3
once	TRBV7-8	ASSADRGLSEQY
.	TRBV27	ASKLLPGQGIYEQY
.	TRBV5-4	ASSFGDRSYEQY
.	TRBV2	ASSLRGQGGDGYT
.	TRBV11-2	ASSLGSYRVSNEKLF
few	TRBV4-1	ASSPRLDYEQY
.	TRBV20-1	SAPTAAEQY
few	TRBV10-3	AISGDSRSPLH
few	TRBV9	ASSGGENSPLH
few	TRBV7-6	ASSLGAGGNEQF
.	TRBV29-1	SSRGRGRTDTQY
.	TRBV27	ASRLIGAGNQPQH
.	TRBV12-5	ASGLATGRQETQY
few	TRBV5-6	ASSWGRRGHPGELF
few	TRBV7-8	ASSPRDRGGQPQH
.	TRBV2	ASSGYGFYGYT
few	TRBV7-2	ASSITSNTEAF
.	TRBV6-5	ASSYLGLADEQF
few	TRBV27	ASSLASGTYEQY
few	TRBV7-2	ASSLGLVYSGNTIY